This T cell receptor (beta chain) was observed in a study of T-cell reconstitution after alpha-beta-depleted transplantation in children. Preparation of the TCRbeta library was carried out with unique molecular identifiers. TCRdb re-analysed the PCR reads in MiXCR, keeping a single row per CDR3 protein. The data hold approximately 1,000,000 distinct CDR3 sequences, with roughly 29% observed a single time. This CDR3 has 14 residues. Looked up from germline, CDR1 is DFQATT and CDR2 is SNEGSKA (reference sequence). The ends were cut back, 6 bases at V and 0 bases at J, with 15 bases in the middle. As concerns this clonotype: Its antigen is not known.

Findings and caveats of the study: The origin of alpha-beta T cells about two months after transplant was reportedly several hundred expanded graft clones.

This specimen was PBMCs, mostly from graft donor cells, taken 360 days after TCRalphabeta/CD19-depleted stem cell transplant. The chain has TRBV20-1 and TRBJ2-7, with D tentatively TRBD2 (6 bases). This sequence was found in a boy under two years old who had a stem cell transplant for SCID, so the T cells may come from the graft donor. CDR3 in amino acids: CSAPIGGSSYEQYF. In DNA, the CDR3 is TGCAGTGCCCCCATTGGGGGGAGCTCCTACGAGCAGTACTTC.